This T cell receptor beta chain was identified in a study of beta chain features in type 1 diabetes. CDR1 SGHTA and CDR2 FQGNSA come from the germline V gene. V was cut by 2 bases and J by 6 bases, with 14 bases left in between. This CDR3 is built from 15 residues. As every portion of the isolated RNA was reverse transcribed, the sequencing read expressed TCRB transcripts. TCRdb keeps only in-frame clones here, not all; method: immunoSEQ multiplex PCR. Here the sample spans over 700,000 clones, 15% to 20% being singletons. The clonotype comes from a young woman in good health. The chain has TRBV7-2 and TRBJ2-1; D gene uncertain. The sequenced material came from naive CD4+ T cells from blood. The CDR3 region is CASSLIGLTSNEQFF. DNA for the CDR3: TGTGCCAGCAGCTTAATTGGGCTTACGTCCAATGAGCAGTTCTTC.